This entry features one TCR beta chain sequence. This clone has just one count. This receptor's antigen is unknown. Per-nucleotide qualities are absent, and no much larger clonotype sits a single base away. This entry belongs to a study of T cell responses to AZD1222 COVID-19 vaccine (dated by TCRdb to the early 2020s). Looking at the study overall: AZD1222 recipients with second doses at about 4 weeks or about 12 weeks were pooled, because spike-specific TCR depth and breadth did not differ between schedules. TCR sequencing was performed for more than 230 trial participants, of whom about 200 were given two doses of AZD1222 and 26 were given two doses of MenACWY control vaccine. Trial participants were enrolled by age into 18-55, 56-69 and 70-plus year subgroups, with 148, 28 and 57 TCR-sequenced participants respectively. General conclusions and limits of the study: Conclusions about previously exposed vaccinees were limited because only six AZD1222 recipients were SARS-CoV-2 seropositive at baseline. Participants were mostly white British and included more females than males, and it was suggested by the authors that clonal diversity may have been underestimated. After two AZD1222 doses, spike-specific TCR breadth and depth were significantly higher than at day 0 and than in MenACWY recipients. Vaccine-associated CD4 TCRs spanned the whole spike protein, with dominant responses in regions 160-218 and 743-854. No day 14 peak-response samples were available, so repertoires were characterized only after the peak T cell response. Reportedly, close to half of the unique spike-specific TCRs recognized epitopes lying outside the regions that are mutated in the B.1.351 and B.1.1.7 variants. The 56-69-year group was small, and its depth increase did not reach significance, likely because of low power.

Interpreted using the paper, the time point label stands for: baseline before first vaccination. Vaccinee samples came from UK trials COV001 and COV002, including a single-blind randomized controlled phase 2/3 trial of AZD1222 (ChAdOx1 nCoV-19) in healthy adults. For TCRbeta chain sequencing, PBMC samples were collected from trial participants at day 0 and at day 28 after the second dose. Trimming at the junction amounts to 2 bases on V and 0 bases on J, and the germline ends lie 8 bases apart. The germline V gene gives CDR1 as MGHRA and CDR2 as YSYEKL. Counted from cysteine to phenylalanine, this CDR3 has 14 amino acids. Of all the DNA, just the CDR3 is kept, 42 bases in frame from base 1. The CDR3 regions of human TCRbeta chains were analyzed by immunosequencing. The paper's processing steps were these. TCRs in the repertoires were matched against a reference library of SARS-CoV-2-specific TCRs that had been generated with the MIRA antigen-specificity platform. Breadth was defined as the fraction of unique TCRs that were SARS-CoV-2-associated. Depth was defined as the fraction of total T cells that were SARS-CoV-2-associated. Using the MIRA data, each spike-specific TCR was mapped to the spike region that the TCR reacts to and placed in a CD4 or CD8 class. Log10-transformed breadth and depth values were compared by one-way ANOVA with Sidak's multiple comparisons tests. Entries here come from immuneACCESS through TCRdb and include only in-frame sequences with V and J called. Some clones fail to appear in such tables; in the studies checked, an unresolved V gene covers under half of the shortfall, and the cause of the remainder is unknown. That table is the source of V, J and clone size, and D and trimming were worked out from the DNA. For this sample there are about 150,000 clones; roughly nine tenths appear just once. The ten most abundant clones make up less than 3.5% of the sample.

Specimen: peripheral blood, collected on day 0 of AZD1222 vaccination. The sequence joins TRBV4-1 to TRBJ2-7, with an unclear D gene assignment. The origin of this receptor is an adult in good health. The CDR3 reads as follows: CASSQPSSSYEQYF. The DNA sequence is TGCGCCAGCAGCCAACCTTCTAGCTCCTACGAGCAGTACTTC.